This is a list of T cell receptor beta chains from one sample in a study of T-cell reconstitution after alpha-beta-depleted transplantation in children. TCRdb used MiXCR to reprocess the PCR reads, holding one entry per CDR3 protein. This sample has roughly 200,000 distinct CDR3 sequences; 13% to 15% occur once, and the top ten carry about 12%. The sample was PBMCs from the stem cell graft donor, taken from the stem cell graft. The receptors derive from a human donor who donated a stem cell graft to a child with acute lymphoblastic leukemia. Both conserved end residues are part of each CDR3. The order of the fields is CDR3 DNA, CDR3 protein, J gene, clone size, V gene, CDR3 length, D gene. The D gene is left open where the match is weak. Rows give clone size only sometimes, using once, few, many, or a class for an expanded clone.

cdr3_nt: TGTGCCAGCAGCTTGGATGCAGGGGGCGGTTATGGCTACACCTTC
cdr3_aa: CASSLDAGGGYGYTF
j_call: TRBJ1-2
clone_size: once
v_call: TRBV5-6
cdr3_length: 15
d_call: TRBD1

cdr3_nt: TGTGCCAGCAATCCAGCGGGAGGGGGAGATACGCAGTATTTT
cdr3_aa: CASNPAGGGDTQYF
j_call: TRBJ2-3
clone_size: many
v_call: TRBV12-3/TRBV12-4
cdr3_length: 14
d_call: TRBD2

cdr3_nt: TGCGCCAGCAGCGGTGAAGTGTGGGATGAAGCTTTCTTT
cdr3_aa: CASSGEVWDEAFF
j_call: TRBJ1-1
clone_size: few
v_call: TRBV5-1
cdr3_length: 13
d_call: NA

cdr3_nt: TGTGCCAGCAGTTATTTGAATGAGCAGTTCTTC
cdr3_aa: CASSYLNEQFF
j_call: TRBJ2-1
clone_size: many
v_call: TRBV6-5
cdr3_length: 11
d_call: NA

cdr3_nt: TGCGCCAGCAGTGATCACGGGAATCAAGAGACCCAGTACTTC
cdr3_aa: CASSDHGNQETQYF
j_call: TRBJ2-5
clone_size: many
v_call: TRBV10-2
cdr3_length: 14
d_call: NA

cdr3_nt: TGCGCCAGCAGCCCGGAAGGACAACCTGAGGGCTATGGCTACACCTTC
cdr3_aa: CASSPEGQPEGYGYTF
j_call: TRBJ1-2
clone_size: NA
v_call: TRBV5-1
cdr3_length: 16
d_call: NA

cdr3_nt: TGTGCCAGCAGCCCCCGTCCGAGCGGGAGGGCCTACAATGAGCAGTTCTTC
cdr3_aa: CASSPRPSGRAYNEQFF
j_call: TRBJ2-1
clone_size: NA
v_call: TRBV11-2
cdr3_length: 17
d_call: TRBD2

cdr3_nt: TGCGCCAGCAGACATGGAGGGACAGGCTCCTACGAGCAGTACTTC
cdr3_aa: CASRHGGTGSYEQYF
j_call: TRBJ2-7
clone_size: NA
v_call: TRBV5-1
cdr3_length: 15
d_call: TRBD1

cdr3_nt: TGTGCCAGCAGCTTAGAAGGGGTCGGGAGGGCCTCCTACGAGCAGTACTTC
cdr3_aa: CASSLEGVGRASYEQYF
j_call: TRBJ2-7
clone_size: NA
v_call: TRBV11-3
cdr3_length: 17
d_call: TRBD2

cdr3_nt: TGCGCCAGCAGGGGTGGGACAGAAGAGACCCAGTACTTC
cdr3_aa: CASRGGTEETQYF
j_call: TRBJ2-5
clone_size: many
v_call: TRBV5-1
cdr3_length: 13
d_call: TRBD1

cdr3_nt: TGTGCCAGCAGCCCGGGACAGAACACCGGGGAGCTGTTTTTT
cdr3_aa: CASSPGQNTGELFF
j_call: TRBJ2-2
clone_size: many
v_call: TRBV12-3/TRBV12-4
cdr3_length: 14
d_call: NA

cdr3_nt: TGTGCCAGCAGGCACCTACGGACAGGGTCCTCCTACGAGCAGTACTTC
cdr3_aa: CASRHLRTGSSYEQYF
j_call: TRBJ2-7
clone_size: NA
v_call: TRBV2
cdr3_length: 16
d_call: TRBD1

cdr3_nt: TGTGCCAGCTCTAAACGGCAGGGAGGCACAGATACGCAGTATTTT
cdr3_aa: CASSKRQGGTDTQYF
j_call: TRBJ2-3
clone_size: many
v_call: TRBV7-8
cdr3_length: 15
d_call: NA

cdr3_nt: TGTGCCAGCAGTCTCTGGACAGGCAACTATGGCTACACCTTC
cdr3_aa: CASSLWTGNYGYTF
j_call: TRBJ1-2
clone_size: NA
v_call: TRBV6-1
cdr3_length: 14
d_call: TRBD1

cdr3_nt: TGTGCCAGCACCTCGGGGCAGGGAAATTCACCCCTCCACTTT
cdr3_aa: CASTSGQGNSPLHF
j_call: TRBJ1-6
clone_size: many
v_call: TRBV7-9
cdr3_length: 14
d_call: NA